Here is one T cell receptor (beta chain) with its context. Its antigen is unknown. Per-nucleotide qualities are absent, and no much larger clonotype sits a single base away. The data belong to a study of T cell responses to AZD1222 COVID-19 vaccine (dated by TCRdb to the early 2020s). Regarding the research as a whole: A total of over 230 trial participants underwent TCR sequencing, of whom some 210 received two doses of AZD1222 and 26 received two doses of the MenACWY control vaccine. Enrollment into the trials was organized by age into subgroups of 18-55, 56-69 and 70-plus years, and those subgroups contained roughly 140, 27 and 60 TCR-sequenced participants, respectively.

The CDR3 regions of human TCRbeta chains were subjected to immunosequencing. The paper's data handling went like this. TCRs in the repertoires were matched against a reference library of SARS-CoV-2-specific TCRs that had been generated with the MIRA antigen-specificity platform. Breadth was defined as the fraction of unique TCRs that were SARS-CoV-2-associated. Depth was defined as the fraction of total T cells that were SARS-CoV-2-associated. Using the MIRA data, every spike-specific TCR was mapped to the spike region that the TCR reacted to and assigned to either a CD4 or a CD8 class. Log10-transformed breadth and depth values were compared by one-way ANOVA with Sidak's multiple comparisons tests. Not all clones reach the TCRdb copy of this immuneACCESS table, which keeps in-frame sequences only. Checked studies attribute under half of the gap to unresolved V genes and leave the rest unexplained. The D gene and trimming were derived from the DNA, and the V and J assignments and clone size from that table. Counted in this sample were about 160,000 clones; about 92% of them appeared once. The top ten clones comprise 3.3% of the sample.

The germline V gene encodes CDR1 LGHDT and CDR2 YNNKEL (reference sequence). V is pared back by 0 bases and J by 5 bases, with 3 bases lying between the germline termini. The CDR3 sequence holds 12 residues, the cysteine and phenylalanine included. Solely the CDR3 DNA is kept, with 36 bases framed from the first base. Paper-wide results and their limitations: In the small 56-69-year group, the increase in depth fell short of significance, most likely because of low power. After two AZD1222 doses, spike-specific TCR breadth and depth were significantly higher than at day 0 and than in MenACWY recipients. Participants were mostly white British, with more females than males. The authors suggested clonal diversity may have been underestimated. Only five or six AZD1222 recipients were SARS-CoV-2 seropositive at baseline, limiting conclusions about previously exposed vaccinees. Because no day 14 peak-response samples were available, the repertoires could be characterized only after the peak T cell response. The vaccine-associated CD4 TCRs covered the entire spike protein, and the dominant responses fell in regions 160-218 and 743-854. Reportedly, almost half of the unique spike-specific TCRs recognized epitopes lying outside the regions that are mutated in the B.1.351 and B.1.1.7 variants.

The time point label on this specimen signifies: about 28 days (+/-7) after the second vaccine dose. AZD1222 recipients given second doses at about 4 weeks or at about 12 weeks were pooled, since spike-specific TCR depth and breadth were not found to differ between the two schedules. Vaccinee samples were obtained from the UK trials COV001 and COV002, which included a single-blind randomized controlled phase 2/3 trial of AZD1222 (ChAdOx1 nCoV-19) in healthy adults. For TCRbeta chain sequencing, PBMC samples from trial participants were taken at day 0 and at day 28 after the second dose. The chain was built from TRBV3-1 (or the pseudogene TRBV3-2) and TRBJ2-3; a confident D gene designation cannot be given. The specimen was peripheral blood, collected 28 days after the second AZD1222 dose. The TCR comes from an adult who received the AZD1222 COVID-19 vaccine. CDR3 protein: CASSQEVDTQYF. The DNA sequence is as follows: TGTGCCAGCAGCCAAGAGGTAGATACGCAGTATTTT.